This T cell receptor beta chain originates from a study of immune heterogeneity within non-small cell lung tumors. Study details: With respect to histology, the tumors encompassed a handful of squamous cell carcinomas, some ten non-squamous carcinomas and 1 not otherwise specified. Study results and caveats: Across individual patients, the high-frequency T-cell receptor beta clonotypes were largely distinct. With local tumor mutational burden, local T-cell clonality showed a moderate but significant correlation (R roughly 0.35).

For each sample, template was 450 to 750 ng of bulk tumor genomic DNA. Several widely spaced biopsies per primary tumor were taken during surgery. Newly diagnosed with untreated non-small cell lung cancer, the patients underwent curative surgery. The CDR3 is 15 residues long. With 3 bases removed from V and 3 bases from J, the gap between germline ends came to 18 bases. Germline loops: CDR1 DFQATT, CDR2 SNEGSKA (reference sequence). TCR beta CDR3 was amplified by multiplex PCR, first round approximately 10 cycles, 32 V and 13 J primers. TCRdb called the multiplex PCR reads again in MiXCR, with one record for every CDR3 protein. The sample gives some 12,000 distinct CDR3 sequences, roughly 29% of which show up once; roughly 13% is in the top ten. This clonotype was counted at least ten times. Antigen: not known.

This chain links TRBV20-1 with TRBJ2-7; a weak D match, TRBD2 (6 bases). The clonotype comes from a man aged 45-65 years with non-small cell lung cancer. Specimen: lung tumor tissue. The CDR3 protein is CSASNPRGADYEQYF. CDR3 nucleotide sequence: TGCAGTGCTAGTAACCCGCGGGGAGCGGACTACGAGCAGTACTTC.